These 20 T cell receptor beta chains were all obtained from the same sample, sequenced in a study of blood T cells in healthy people across ages. Primed by a sample-barcoded 5' primer and a J-beta primer mix, a second PCR proceeded for 7 to 11 cycles. TCRdb reprocessed the 5' RACE reads via MiXCR and lists one record per CDR3 protein. Of around 1.5 million distinct CDR3 sequences in the sample, roughly 32% are singletons; the top ten hold approximately 10%. The material sequenced was blood. The receptors originated from a woman in her 30s in good health.

This clonotype was counted between two and nine times. This sequence joins TRBV6-1 and TRBJ2-1; the D gene is possibly TRBD2 (6 bases). The CDR3 length is 14 residues. V was clipped by 9 bases and J by 8 bases, with 20 bases between them. Germline-derived CDR1 and CDR2 are MNHNS and SASEGT. For the CDR3, the DNA is TGTGCCAGTTTGGCGGGAATCACCCGGGATGAGCAGTTCTTC. It specifies CASLAGITRDEQFF.

This clonotype was counted a few times. V gene TRBV6-5 combines with J gene TRBJ2-1, with a possible D match to TRBD1 (5 bases). There are 13 residues in the CDR3. The germline CDR1 and CDR2 sequences are MNHEY and SVGAGI. Trimming removed 6 bases at V and 5 bases at J, with 11 bases between. DNA for the CDR3: TGTGCCAGCAGAACCCGACAGAACAATGAGCAGTTCTTC. Its protein is CASRTRQNNEQFF.

This clonotype turned up a few times. The rearrangement joins TRBV4-1 to TRBJ2-7; 10 bases are a match to TRBD2. The germline CDR1 and CDR2 sequences are MGHRA and YSYEKL. This CDR3 is 18 amino acids long. V shed 0 bases, J shed 4 bases, and the junction held 12 bases outside the gene matches. DNA for the CDR3: TGCGCCAGCAGCCAAGATCCCGGGGGGAGCGGGAGGGCGTACGAGCAGTACTTC. Its protein is CASSQDPGGSGRAYEQYF.

A word on this clonotype: A read error may produce the germline difference seen at one junction end. The gene calls are TRBV20-1 and TRBJ2-3; D may match TRBD1 or TRBD2 (5 bases each). The V gene's germline CDR1 is DFQATT and CDR2 SNEGSKA (reference sequence). This CDR3 has 15 residues. This CDR3 reads CSATSPAGSTDTRYF. In DNA form, the CDR3 reads TGCAGTGCCACATCCCCGGCAGGGAGCACAGATACGCGGTATTTT.

This chain joins TRBV10-3 and TRBJ1-1, with a weak D call TRBD1 (5 bases). V was cut by 3 bases and J by 0 bases, with 11 bases left in between. The CDR3 has 15 amino acids. In germline, CDR1 is ENHRY, CDR2 SYGVKD. This chain's CDR3 is CAISERQMVNTEAFF. As DNA, the CDR3 is TGTGCCATCAGTGAACGACAGATGGTGAACACTGAAGCTTTCTTT.

This clonotype was recorded at least ten times. The chain combines TRBV6-6 with TRBJ1-1; D not certain. V lost 5 bases and J lost 5, with 9 bases in between. The germline CDR1 and CDR2 sequences are MNHNY and SVGAGI (reference sequence). CDR3 size: 12 residues. The DNA of the CDR3 is TGTGCCAGCAGTACATTCGGTACTGAAGCTTTCTTT. This sequence encodes CASSTFGTEAFF.

The chain couples TRBV20-1 to TRBJ1-2; D possibly corresponds to TRBD1 (5 bases). The CDR3 is 13 amino acids. The germline V gene has CDR1 DFQATT and CDR2 SNEGSKA (reference sequence). Trimming cost V 5 bases and J 4 bases, with 14 bases left between them. This CDR3 reads CSAGGGSSYGYTF. CDR3 DNA: TGCAGTGCTGGGGGGGGTTCTAGCTATGGCTACACCTTC.

This clonotype has more than one count but fewer than ten. This CDR3 is CASSSVTRTDNGAFF. DNA of the CDR3: TGTGCCAGCAGCTCAGTGACCCGGACAGATAATGGGGCTTTCTTT. The gene calls are TRBV7-8 and TRBJ1-1; D might be TRBD1 (6 bases). Germline assignment: CDR1 SGHVS and CDR2 FQNEAQ. The ends were cut back, 4 bases at V and 11 bases at J, with 23 bases in the middle. The CDR3 has 15 amino acids.

V and J are TRBV28 and TRBJ2-6; 8 positions agree with TRBD2. The germline CDR1 and CDR2 sequences are MDHEN and SYDVKM. The CDR3 length is 16 residues. After removal of 5 bases from V and 2 bases from J, the junction contained 5 bases not matched to a gene. The CDR3 spells CASSPGGKTGANVLTF. DNA of the CDR3: TGTGCCAGCAGTCCGGGGGGGAAAACTGGGGCCAACGTCCTGACTTTC.

The chain employs TRBV10-3 and TRBJ1-2, with 7 bases that match TRBD1. From germline, CDR1 is ENHRY and CDR2 SYGVKD. The CDR3 runs 13 residues. J was trimmed by 6 bases and V by 3 bases; bases with no gene match: 4. The CDR3 DNA is TGTGCCATCAGTGAAAACAGGGGTAATGGCTACACCTTC. This codes for CAISENRGNGYTF.

This clonotype was detected many times. The junction departs from germline at one end; a sequencing error may be responsible. The chain employs TRBV7-6 and TRBJ2-1; D not resolved. CDR1 and CDR2 (germline): SGHVS, FNYEAQ. This CDR3 is 12 amino acids long. In DNA form, the CDR3 reads TGTGCCAGCAGCTTTCCCTATAATGAGCAGTTCTTC. Protein sequence: CASSFPYNEQFF.

The CDR3: CASSQGRGSTFF. The CDR3 DNA follows: TGTGCCAGCAGCCAAGGACGGGGATCGACTTTCTTT. This chain uses TRBV11-2 with TRBJ1-1; D is unresolved. Trimming took off 5 bases at V and 12 bases at J, with 16 bases between the two ends. This CDR3 region has 12 residues. CDR1 is SGHAT and CDR2 is FQNNGV in the germline V gene.

For this clonotype: A much larger clone differs by one base, so this may be a read error. The chain has TRBV5-1 and TRBJ2-7; 12 nucleotides match TRBD1. Per germline, CDR1 SGHRS and CDR2 YFSETQ. This CDR3 is built from 16 residues. V lost 1 base, J lost 3 bases, and 5 bases stayed unmatched. The CDR3 DNA sequence: TGCGCCAGCAGCTTGACCGGGACAGGGGGCCTCTACGAGCAGTACTTC. Amino acid sequence: CASSLTGTGGLYEQYF.

This sequence joins TRBV5-1 and TRBJ2-3; D is possibly TRBD2 (6 bases). This CDR3 comprises 15 residues. V lost 3 bases and J lost 4, with 15 bases in between. The V gene's germline CDR1 is SGHRS and CDR2 YFSETQ. The CDR3 loop is CASSSLLTGADTQYF. Here the CDR3 DNA reads TGCGCCAGCAGCTCCCTCCTCACGGGAGCAGATACGCAGTATTTT.

The chain uses TRBV20-1 and TRBJ2-1; D might be TRBD2 (7 bases). This CDR3 is 14 amino acids long. Trimming left V 0 bases short and J 5 bases short, with 11 bases between. CDR1 and CDR2 (germline): DFQATT, SNEGSKA (reference sequence). DNA for the CDR3: TGCAGTGCTAGAGAGCGGGGGCAACACAATGAGCAGTTCTTC. Translation gives CSARERGQHNEQFF.

On this clonotype itself: Relative to the germline gene, one junction end is altered; a read error may explain this. The rearrangement joins TRBV2 to TRBJ2-3, with a possible D match to TRBD1 (6 bases). The CDR3 is 15 amino acids. Per germline, CDR1 SNHLY and CDR2 FYNNEI. The CDR3 coding sequence is TGTGCCAGCAGACTGACAGGTTCTAGCATAGATACGCAGTATTTT. Translated: CASRLTGSSIDTQYF.

This chain uses TRBV11-2 with TRBJ2-7, with D tentatively TRBD1 (5 bases). Germline values: CDR1 SGHAT, CDR2 FQNNGV. The CDR3 has 15 residues. The germline V and J ends were trimmed by 1 base and 3 bases, with 13 bases remaining between them. In DNA form, the CDR3 reads TGTGCCAGCAGCTTAGGAATGGCAGGGATCTACGAGCAGTACTTC. Protein sequence: CASSLGMAGIYEQYF.

In this sample, this clonotype turned up a few times. The rearrangement joins TRBV21-1 to TRBJ1-4. TRBV21-1 is designated a pseudogene. This CDR3 has 15 residues. The CDR3 here is CASSKVRATNEKLFF. CDR3 nucleotide sequence: TGTGCCAGCAGCAAAGTGAGAGCAACTAATGAAAAACTGTTTTTT.

The gene calls are TRBV27 and TRBJ1-6; D perhaps matches TRBD1 (6 bases). V was pared by 3 bases and J by 2 bases, with 11 bases between. The CDR3 is 16 residues long. Germline CDR1 and CDR2: MNHEY and SMNVEV (reference sequence). CDR3 residues: CASSLGGATYNSPLHF. CDR3 nucleotide sequence: TGTGCCAGCAGTTTGGGGGGGGCAACCTATAATTCACCCCTCCACTTT.

This clonotype was detected only once. The J gene is TRBJ1-5, the V gene TRBV2; 7 bases are a match to TRBD1. The CDR3 sequence is 13 residues long. Germline V gene data show CDR1 as SNHLY and CDR2 as FYNNEI. Losses at the gene ends were 6 bases for V and 6 bases for J; bases not matched to a gene: 5. CDR3 sequence: CASSTDRVQPQHF. The CDR3 DNA follows: TGTGCCAGCAGCACTGACAGGGTTCAGCCCCAGCATTTT.